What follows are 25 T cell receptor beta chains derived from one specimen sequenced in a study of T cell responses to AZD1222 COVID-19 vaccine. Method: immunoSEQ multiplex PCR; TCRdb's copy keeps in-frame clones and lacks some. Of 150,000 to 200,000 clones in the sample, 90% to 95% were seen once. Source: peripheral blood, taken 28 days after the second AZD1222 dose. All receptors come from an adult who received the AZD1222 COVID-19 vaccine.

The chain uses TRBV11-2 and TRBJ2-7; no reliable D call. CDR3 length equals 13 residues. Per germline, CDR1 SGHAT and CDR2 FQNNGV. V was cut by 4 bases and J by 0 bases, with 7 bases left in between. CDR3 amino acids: CASSSASSYEQYF. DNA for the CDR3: TGTGCCAGCAGCTCCGCCAGCTCCTACGAGCAGTACTTC.

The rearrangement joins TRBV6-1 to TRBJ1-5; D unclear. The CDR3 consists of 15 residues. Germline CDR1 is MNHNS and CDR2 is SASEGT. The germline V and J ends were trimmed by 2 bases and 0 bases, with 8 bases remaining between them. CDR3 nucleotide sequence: TGTGCCAGCAGTGAAACCATTTATAGCAATCAGCCCCAGCATTTT. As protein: CASSETIYSNQPQHF.

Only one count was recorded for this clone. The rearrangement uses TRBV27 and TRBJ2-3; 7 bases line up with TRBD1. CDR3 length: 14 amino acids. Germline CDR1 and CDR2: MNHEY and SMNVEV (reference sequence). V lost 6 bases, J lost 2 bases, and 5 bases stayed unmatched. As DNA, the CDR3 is TGTGCCAGCAGCCAGGACAGGTTCACAGATACGCAGTATTTT. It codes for CASSQDRFTDTQYF.

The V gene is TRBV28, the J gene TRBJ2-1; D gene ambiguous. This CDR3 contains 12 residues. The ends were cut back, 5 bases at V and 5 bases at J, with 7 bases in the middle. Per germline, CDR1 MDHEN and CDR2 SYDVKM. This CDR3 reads CASSPWDNEQFF. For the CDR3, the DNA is TGTGCCAGCAGTCCGTGGGACAATGAGCAGTTCTTC.

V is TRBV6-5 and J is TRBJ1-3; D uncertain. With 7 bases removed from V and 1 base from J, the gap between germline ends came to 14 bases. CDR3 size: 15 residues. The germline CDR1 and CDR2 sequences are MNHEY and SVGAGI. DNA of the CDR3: TGTGCCAGCACGACTTCCTCCGGATCTGGAAACACCATATATTTT. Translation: CASTTSSGSGNTIYF.

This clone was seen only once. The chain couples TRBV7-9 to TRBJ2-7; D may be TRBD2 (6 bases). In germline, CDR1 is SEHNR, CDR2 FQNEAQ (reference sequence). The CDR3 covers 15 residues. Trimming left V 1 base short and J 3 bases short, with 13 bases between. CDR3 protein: CASSLVGGHIYEQYF. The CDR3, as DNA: TGTGCCAGCAGCTTAGTCGGGGGTCACATCTACGAGCAGTACTTC.

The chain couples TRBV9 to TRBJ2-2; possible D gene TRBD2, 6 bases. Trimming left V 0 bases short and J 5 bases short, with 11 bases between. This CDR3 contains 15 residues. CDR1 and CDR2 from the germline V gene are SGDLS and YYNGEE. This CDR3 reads CASSVDTGGTGELFF. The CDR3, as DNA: TGTGCCAGCAGCGTAGACACCGGGGGAACCGGGGAGCTGTTTTTT.

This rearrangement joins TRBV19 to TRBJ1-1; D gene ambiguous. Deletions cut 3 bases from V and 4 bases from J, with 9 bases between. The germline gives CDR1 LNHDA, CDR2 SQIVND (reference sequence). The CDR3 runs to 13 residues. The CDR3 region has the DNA TGTGCCAGTAGTATGACTCAATCCACTGAAGCTTTCTTT. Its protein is CASSMTQSTEAFF.

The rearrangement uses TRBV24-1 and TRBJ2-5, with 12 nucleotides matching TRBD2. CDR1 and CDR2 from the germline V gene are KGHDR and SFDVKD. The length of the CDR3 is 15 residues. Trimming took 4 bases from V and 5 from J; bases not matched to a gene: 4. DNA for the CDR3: TGTGCCACCAGTGACCCCGGGACTAGCGGGGAGACCCAGTACTTC. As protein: CATSDPGTSGETQYF.

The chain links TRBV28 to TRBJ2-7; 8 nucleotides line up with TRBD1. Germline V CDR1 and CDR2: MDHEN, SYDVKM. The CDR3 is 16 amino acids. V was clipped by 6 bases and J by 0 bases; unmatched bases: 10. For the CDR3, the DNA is TGTGCCAGCAGCCCCACAGGGGGTGGGAGCTCCTACGAGCAGTACTTC. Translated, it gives CASSPTGGGSSYEQYF.

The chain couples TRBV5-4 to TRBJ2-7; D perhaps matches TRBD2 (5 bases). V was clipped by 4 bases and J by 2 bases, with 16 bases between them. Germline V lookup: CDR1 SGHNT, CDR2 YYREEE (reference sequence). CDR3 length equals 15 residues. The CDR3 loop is CASSKTRGSPYEQYF. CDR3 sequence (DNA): TGTGCCAGCAGCAAAACGAGAGGGTCTCCCTACGAGCAGTACTTC. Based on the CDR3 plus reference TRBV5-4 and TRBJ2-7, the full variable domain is ETGVTQSPTHLIKTRGQQVTLRCSSQSGHNTVSWYQQALGQGPQFIFQYYREEENGRGNFPPRFSGLQFPNYSSELNVNALELDDSALYLCASSKTRGSPYEQYFGPGTRLTVT.

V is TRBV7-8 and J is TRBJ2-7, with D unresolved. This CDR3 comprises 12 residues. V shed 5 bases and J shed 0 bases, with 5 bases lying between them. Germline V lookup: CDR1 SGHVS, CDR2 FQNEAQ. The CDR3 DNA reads TGTGCCAGCAGCCGAAGCTCCTACGAGCAGTACTTC. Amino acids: CASSRSSYEQYF.

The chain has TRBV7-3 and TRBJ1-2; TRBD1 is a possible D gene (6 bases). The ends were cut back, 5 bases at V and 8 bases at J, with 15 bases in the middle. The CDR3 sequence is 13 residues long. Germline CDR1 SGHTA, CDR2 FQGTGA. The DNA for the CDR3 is TGTGCCAGCAGCGACCCTTTCAGGGGCGGCTACACCTTC. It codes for CASSDPFRGGYTF.

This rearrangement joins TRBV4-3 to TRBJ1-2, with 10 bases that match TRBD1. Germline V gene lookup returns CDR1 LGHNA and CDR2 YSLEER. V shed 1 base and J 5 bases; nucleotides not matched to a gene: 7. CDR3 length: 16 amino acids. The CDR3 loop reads CASSQGGDRGQYGYTF. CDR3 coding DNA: TGCGCCAGCAGCCAAGGGGGAGACAGGGGGCAGTATGGCTACACCTTC.

In nucleotides, the CDR3 is TGTGCCAGCAGCCCGACAGCGAACACTGAAGCTTTCTTT. Amino acid sequence: CASSPTANTEAFF. The V gene is TRBV7-9, the J gene TRBJ1-1, with D maybe TRBD1 (5 bases). Germline-derived CDR1 and CDR2 are SEHNR and FQNEAQ (reference sequence). The CDR3 sequence is 13 residues long. V was cut by 5 bases and J by 1 base, with 8 bases left in between.

The CDR3: CASSRGQRDEKLFF. As DNA, the CDR3 is TGCGCCAGCAGTCGGGGACAGCGAGATGAAAAACTGTTTTTT. V and J are TRBV5-1 and TRBJ1-4; 7 bases are a match to TRBD1. The V and J ends lost 5 bases and 6 bases, in that order; junction bases with no gene match: 7. CDR3 length: 14 residues. In germline, CDR1 is SGHRS, CDR2 YFSETQ.

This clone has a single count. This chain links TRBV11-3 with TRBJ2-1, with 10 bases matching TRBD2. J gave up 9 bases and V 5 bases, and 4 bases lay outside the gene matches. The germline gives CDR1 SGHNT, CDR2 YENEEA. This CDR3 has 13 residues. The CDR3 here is CASSPRTSGEQFF. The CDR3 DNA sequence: TGTGCCAGCAGCCCTAGGACTAGCGGTGAGCAGTTCTTC.

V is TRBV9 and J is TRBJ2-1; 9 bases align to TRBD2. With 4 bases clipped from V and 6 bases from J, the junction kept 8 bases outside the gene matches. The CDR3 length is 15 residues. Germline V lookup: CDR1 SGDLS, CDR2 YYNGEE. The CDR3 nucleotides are TGTGCCAGCAGCCCTCTGGGCGGGGGGGCCAATGAGCAGTTCTTC. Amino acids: CASSPLGGGANEQFF.

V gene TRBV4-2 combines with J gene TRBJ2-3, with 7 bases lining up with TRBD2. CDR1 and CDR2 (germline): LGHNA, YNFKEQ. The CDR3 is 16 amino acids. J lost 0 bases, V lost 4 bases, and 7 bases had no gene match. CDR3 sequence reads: CASSRTPSGSTDTQYF. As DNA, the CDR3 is TGTGCCAGCAGCCGGACCCCTAGCGGCAGCACAGATACGCAGTATTTT.

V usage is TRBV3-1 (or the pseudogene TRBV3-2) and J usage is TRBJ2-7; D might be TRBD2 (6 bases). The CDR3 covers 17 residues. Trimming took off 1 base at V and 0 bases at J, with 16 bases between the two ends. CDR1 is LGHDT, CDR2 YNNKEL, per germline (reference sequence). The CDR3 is CASSQVGGAGSSYEQYF. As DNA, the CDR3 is TGTGCCAGCAGCCAAGTCGGTGGGGCGGGGAGCTCCTACGAGCAGTACTTC.

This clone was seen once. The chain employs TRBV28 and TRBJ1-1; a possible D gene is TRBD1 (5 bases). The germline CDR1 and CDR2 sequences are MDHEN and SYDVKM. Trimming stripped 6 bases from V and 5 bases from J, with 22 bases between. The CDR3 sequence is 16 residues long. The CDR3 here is CASRVVFGASWTEAFF. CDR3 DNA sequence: TGTGCCAGCAGAGTTGTTTTTGGGGCCAGTTGGACTGAAGCTTTCTTT.

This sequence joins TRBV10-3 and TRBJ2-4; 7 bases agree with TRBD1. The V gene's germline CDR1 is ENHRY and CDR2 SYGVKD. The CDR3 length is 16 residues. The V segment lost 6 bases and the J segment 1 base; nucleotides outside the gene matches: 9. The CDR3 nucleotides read TGTGCCATCAGCCAACAGGGGTTGGTCGCCAAAAACATTCAGTACTTC. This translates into CAISQQGLVAKNIQYF.

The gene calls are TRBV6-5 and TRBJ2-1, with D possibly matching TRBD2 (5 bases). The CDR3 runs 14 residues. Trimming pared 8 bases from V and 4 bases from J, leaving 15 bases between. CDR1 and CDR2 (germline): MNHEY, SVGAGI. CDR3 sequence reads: CASCPGSSYNEQFF. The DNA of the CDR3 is TGTGCCAGCTGCCCGGGGTCGTCTTACAATGAGCAGTTCTTC.

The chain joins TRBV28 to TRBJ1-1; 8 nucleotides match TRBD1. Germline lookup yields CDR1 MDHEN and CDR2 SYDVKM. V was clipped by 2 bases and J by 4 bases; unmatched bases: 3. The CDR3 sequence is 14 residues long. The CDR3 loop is CASSLTGGSTEAFF. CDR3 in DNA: TGTGCCAGCAGTTTAACAGGGGGAAGCACTGAAGCTTTCTTT.

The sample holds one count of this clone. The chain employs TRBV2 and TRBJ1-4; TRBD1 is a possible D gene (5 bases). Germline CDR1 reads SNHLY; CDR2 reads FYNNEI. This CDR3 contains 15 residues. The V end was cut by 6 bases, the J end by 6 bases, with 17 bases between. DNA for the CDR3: TGTGCCAGCAGAAAGACCGGGACGGGACATGAAAAACTGTTTTTT. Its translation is CASRKTGTGHEKLFF.